This T cell receptor (beta chain) derives from a study of response to subunit inactivated influenza vaccine. This clonotype was recorded many times. What it recognizes is unknown. TCRdb analysed the RT-PCR reads with MiXCR anew, one entry per CDR3 protein. This repertoire shows 650,000 or so distinct CDR3 sequences, around 15% found once; its top ten account for 6.5% to 8%. Study outcomes and limitations: The authors proposed limited new T cell recruitment per seasonal influenza vaccination.

This CDR3 has 15 amino acids. V gave up 1 base and J gave up 2 bases, with 9 bases separating them. Germline CDR1 is SGHRS and CDR2 is YFSETQ. The TCR comes from a man aged 50 or older who received an inactivated influenza vaccine. The chain employs TRBV5-1 and TRBJ2-2; D is uncertain. The starting material was PBMCs from blood, obtained about 14 days before vaccination. CDR3 in DNA: TGCGCCAGCAGCTTGAGTGAGGCTAACACCGGGGAGCTGTTTTTT. Protein: CASSLSEANTGELFF.